Listed below are T cell receptor beta chains from one sample, sequenced in a study of T-cell memory formation after mild COVID-19. TCRdb itself ran the 5' RACE reads through MiXCR, one entry per CDR3 protein. This sample has hundreds of thousands of distinct CDR3 sequences, with 20% to 25% found just once. The material sequenced was PBMCs or a T cell subset sorted from them (not recorded which). These TCRs come from an adult woman who had mild COVID-19 (a few samples of this study predate the infection). Cell type and time point are not known. The CDR3 runs from the conserved cysteine through the conserved F or W. A D gene is named only where the DNA matches it firmly. Clone sizes are given selectively: once, few, many, or a class where the clone is expanded.

J gene,clone size,D gene,V gene,CDR3 DNA,CDR3 protein
TRBJ2-7,NA,TRBD2,TRBV30,TGTGCCTGGAGAGGGACTAGCGGGCCCCACGAGCAGTACTTC,CAWRGTSGPHEQYF
TRBJ2-3,NA,NA,TRBV24-1,TGTGCCACCAGTGCCGGGACACCGGGGGGTTCGCAGTATTTT,CATSAGTPGGSQYF
TRBJ1-1,few,NA,TRBV28,TGTGCCGTGGGGCCGGGGGCTGGACGGACTGAAGCTTTCTTT,CAVGPGAGRTEAFF
TRBJ1-1,few,TRBD1,TRBV29-1,TGCAGCGTTGGACAGGGACTGAACACTGAAGCTTTCTTT,CSVGQGLNTEAFF
TRBJ1-1,few,NA,TRBV14,TGTGCCAGCAGCCAAGCAGCGGGCTATGAAGCTTTCTTT,CASSQAAGYEAFF
TRBJ2-3,NA,NA,TRBV4-1,TGCGCCAGCAGCCATCCTTCCGGGGGTCCCGGAGCCACAGATACGCAGTATTTT,CASSHPSGGPGATDTQYF
TRBJ2-5,NA,NA,TRBV5-1,TGCGCCAGCAGCTTGGCTCTAGTGGGCCCAGAGACCCAGTACTTC,CASSLALVGPETQYF
TRBJ1-5,NA,NA,TRBV18,TGTGCCAGCTCACCCGTTGCCAGGGGAAGGGGAAGCAATCAGCCCCAGCATTTT,CASSPVARGRGSNQPQHF
TRBJ2-3,NA,NA,TRBV7-8,TGTGCCAGCAGCTTGGGTGGGCAGGGTACGCAGTATTTT,CASSLGGQGTQYF
TRBJ2-7,NA,TRBD2,TRBV20-1,TGCAGTGCTAGGGGAGGGAGGGAGCCCTACGAGCAGTACTTC,CSARGGREPYEQYF
TRBJ2-2,few,TRBD1,TRBV24-1,TGTGCCACCAGTGATTACACAGGGGGCAGGGTCGGGGAGCTGTTTTTT,CATSDYTGGRVGELFF
TRBJ1-1,few,NA,TRBV7-2,TGTGCCAGCCTAATCCGGGGAGTCGGCACTGAAGCTTTCTTT,CASLIRGVGTEAFF
TRBJ2-3,NA,TRBD2,TRBV2,TGTGCCAGCCGAAGCGGGAGCGCCACAGATACGCAGTATTTT,CASRSGSATDTQYF
TRBJ2-5,many,NA,TRBV5-1,TGCGCCAGCAGCTTGGCACAAAGATCACAAGAGACCCAGTACTTC,CASSLAQRSQETQYF
TRBJ2-7,NA,NA,TRBV27,TGTGCCAGCAGTTTAAAGGGGTTTGGATACTACGAGCAGTACTTC,CASSLKGFGYYEQYF
TRBJ2-1,NA,TRBD2,TRBV7-2,TGTGCCAGCAGCTTAGACGCGGTGACTAGCGGATTGACCTACAATGAGCAGTTCTTC,CASSLDAVTSGLTYNEQFF
TRBJ2-7,NA,TRBD1,TRBV13,TGTGCCAGCAGCCAACGGACAGGGCTCATCCGGGAGCAGTACTTC,CASSQRTGLIREQYF
TRBJ1-5,NA,NA,TRBV20-1,TGCAGTGCCATAGGTTCCGGGGGCTCGTTTCAGCCCCAGCATTTT,CSAIGSGGSFQPQHF